A single sample is the source of the 30 T cell receptor beta chains below, sequenced in a study of T cell responses to AZD1222 COVID-19 vaccine. Clones were read by immunoSEQ multiplex PCR, and TCRdb kept only the in-frame ones, dropping some. The sample yields about 140,000 clones, more than 70% seen once. Here the sequenced sample was peripheral blood, taken 28 days after the second AZD1222 dose. All receptors derive from an adult who received the AZD1222 COVID-19 vaccine.

This clone has just a few counts. V is TRBV29-1 and J is TRBJ2-1, with TRBD2 matching over 13 bases. Germline V CDR1 and CDR2: SQVTM, ANQGSEA. This CDR3 has 16 amino acids. V lost 3 bases to trimming and J lost 1 base; unmatched junction nucleotides: 3. CDR3 residues: CSVEGTSGESYNEQFF. As DNA, the CDR3 is TGCAGCGTTGAGGGGACTAGCGGGGAATCCTACAATGAGCAGTTCTTC.

The chain joins TRBV29-1 to TRBJ1-2, with D hard to call. V was trimmed by 4 bases and J by 1 base, leaving 13 bases between them. Germline CDR1 is SQVTM and CDR2 is ANQGSEA. CDR3 length equals 14 residues. CDR3 residues: CSVVGHNINYGYTF. The CDR3 bases are TGCAGCGTTGTCGGCCACAACATTAACTATGGCTACACCTTC.

The rearrangement uses TRBV2 and TRBJ1-5; D may be TRBD1 (5 bases). Germline V CDR1 and CDR2: SNHLY, FYNNEI. V gave up 3 bases and J gave up 0 bases, with 24 bases separating them. This CDR3 has 20 amino acids. The CDR3 coding sequence is TGTGCCAGCAGTGACAGGGATGTTGTGTTATTAAGAGATAGCAATCAGCCCCAGCATTTT. This sequence encodes CASSDRDVVLLRDSNQPQHF.

V and J are TRBV27 and TRBJ2-5; possible D gene TRBD1, 6 bases. CDR3 length equals 14 residues. Germline V gives CDR1 MNHEY, CDR2 SMNVEV (reference sequence). V lost 5 bases, J lost 5 bases, and 15 bases lay in between. The CDR3 sequence: CASSRTDGWETQYF. CDR3 in DNA: TGTGCCAGCAGTCGGACAGACGGGTGGGAGACCCAGTACTTC.

The chain couples TRBV10-3 to TRBJ1-6, with 10 bases lining up with TRBD1. This CDR3 has 14 residues. V lost 5 bases to trimming and J lost 9 bases; unmatched junction nucleotides: 4. Germline CDR1 reads ENHRY; CDR2 reads SYGVKD. The CDR3 spells CAISTGTGASPLHF. DNA of the CDR3: TGTGCCATCAGTACCGGGACAGGGGCTTCACCCCTCCACTTT.

This chain connects TRBV28 to TRBJ1-4, with a weak D call TRBD1 (5 bases). Germline V gives CDR1 MDHEN, CDR2 SYDVKM. Trimming took off 6 bases at V and 6 bases at J, with 17 bases between the two ends. CDR3 length: 15 amino acids. Here the CDR3 reads CASSSGGRLHEKLFF. The CDR3 DNA follows: TGTGCCAGCAGCTCGGGGGGTCGGCTACATGAAAAACTGTTTTTT.

CDR3 in DNA: TGTGCCTGGAGTCTAGGGTCGCGGGGTGAAAAACTGTTTTTT. Translated: CAWSLGSRGEKLFF. This chain links TRBV30 with TRBJ1-4, with D uncertain. Germline loops: CDR1 GTSNPN, CDR2 SVGIG (reference sequence). Trimming cost V 2 bases and J 7 bases, with 14 bases left between them. The CDR3 is made up of 14 amino acids.

The chain recombines TRBV5-1 with TRBJ1-5; D unresolved. CDR1 is SGHRS, CDR2 YFSETQ, per germline. The V gene lost 0 bases and the J gene lost 5 bases, with 9 bases spanning the gap. There are 14 residues in the CDR3. CDR3 sequence reads: CASSLVPGDQPQHF. In nucleotides, the CDR3 is TGCGCCAGCAGCTTGGTACCAGGCGATCAGCCCCAGCATTTT.

This chain connects TRBV5-1 to TRBJ1-3; weak D call: TRBD1 (5 bases). The CDR3 is 17 amino acids. V lost 4 bases and J lost 0, with 17 bases in between. Per germline, CDR1 SGHRS and CDR2 YFSETQ. CDR3 coding DNA: TGCGCCAGCAGCCCGCTGGGGGTCCGATTCTCTGGAAACACCATATATTTT. This codes for CASSPLGVRFSGNTIYF.

This chain connects TRBV6-5 to TRBJ1-2; D remains unclear. CDR1 MNHEY and CDR2 SVGAGI come from the germline V gene. This CDR3 region has 14 residues. Trimming took off 2 bases at V and 4 bases at J, with 11 bases between the two ends. CDR3 loop: CASSYPSEGYGYTF. The DNA for the CDR3 is TGTGCCAGCAGTTACCCCAGTGAGGGCTATGGCTACACCTTC.

V is TRBV6-5 and J is TRBJ1-2, with TRBD1 identical over 10 bases. CDR3 length: 15 residues. After removal of 3 bases from V and 5 bases from J, the junction contained 6 bases not matched to a gene. Germline CDR1 reads MNHEY; CDR2 reads SVGAGI. The CDR3 is CASSYTGTGAYGYTF. CDR3 sequence (DNA): TGTGCCAGCAGTTATACCGGGACAGGGGCTTATGGCTACACCTTC.

In this sample, this clone turned up once. This chain joins TRBV2 and TRBJ1-4; D ambiguous. Trimming removed 1 base at V and 0 bases at J, with 12 bases between. The CDR3 runs 17 residues. Germline V CDR1 and CDR2: SNHLY, FYNNEI. CDR3 coding DNA: TGTGCCAGCAGTGAAGGCGGCTTTGCCACAACTAATGAAAAACTGTTTTTT. Translation gives CASSEGGFATTNEKLFF.

This rearrangement joins TRBV5-1 to TRBJ2-7; the match to TRBD2 covers 9 bases. Germline V gene lookup returns CDR1 SGHRS and CDR2 YFSETQ. The ends lost 4 bases at V and 0 bases at J; junction bases unmatched: 5. CDR3 length: 15 amino acids. The CDR3 DNA reads as TGCGCCAGCAGCGAGACTAGCGGAAGCTCCTACGAGCAGTACTTC. Its translation: CASSETSGSSYEQYF.

The CDR3 region is CASSLDATGELFF. The DNA for the CDR3 is TGTGCCAGCAGCTTAGACGCAACCGGGGAGCTGTTTTTT. The chain joins TRBV7-9 to TRBJ2-2; D gene ambiguous. The CDR3 covers 13 residues. CDR1 and CDR2 (germline): SEHNR, FQNEAQ (reference sequence). Trimming removed 1 base at V and 5 bases at J, with 5 bases between. Looking up the rest from reference TRBV7-9 and TRBJ2-2 gives the full variable domain: DTGVSQNPRHKITKRGQNVTFRCDPISEHNRLYWYRQTLGQGPEFLTYFQNEAQLEKSRLLSDRFSAERPKGSFSTLEIQRTEQGDSAMYLCASSLDATGELFFGEGSRLTVL.

This chain joins TRBV28 and TRBJ2-2, with D unresolved. This CDR3 contains 11 residues. The V and J ends lost 10 bases and 6 bases respectively, with 9 bases between them. Germline-derived CDR1 and CDR2 are MDHEN and SYDVKM. This chain's CDR3 is CATTIAGELFF. The CDR3, as DNA: TGTGCCACAACGATAGCCGGGGAGCTGTTTTTT.

CDR3 region: CASSVAGPHYGYTF. CDR3 in DNA: TGTGCCAGCAGCGTAGCCGGGCCTCACTATGGCTACACCTTC. The chain joins TRBV9 to TRBJ1-2; D is unclear. CDR3 size: 14 residues. Looked up from germline, CDR1 is SGDLS and CDR2 is YYNGEE. Trimming stripped 0 bases from V and 3 bases from J, with 9 bases between. Variable domain in full (rest from reference TRBV9 and TRBJ1-2): DSGVTQTPKHLITATGQRVTLRCSPRSGDLSVYWYQQSLDQGLQFLIQYYNGEERAKGNILERFSAQQFPDLHSELNLSSLELGDSALYFCASSVAGPHYGYTFGSGTRLTVV.

The V call is TRBV20-1, the J call TRBJ2-1; tentatively, D is TRBD1 (6 bases). Germline lookup yields CDR1 DFQATT and CDR2 SNEGSKA (reference sequence). This CDR3 region has 15 residues. V was cut by 3 bases and J by 6 bases, with 18 bases left in between. CDR3 sequence reads: CSASRRDRGGNEQFF. CDR3 coding DNA: TGCAGTGCTAGTCGCCGGGACCGAGGGGGCAATGAGCAGTTCTTC.

This clone was detected once. The CDR3 DNA is TGTGCCAGCAGCTCCCCCTCGGGACAGGGGGCTGGCTACACCTTC. Its translation is CASSSPSGQGAGYTF. The chain joins TRBV7-2 to TRBJ1-2, with 12 bases aligning to TRBD1. There are 15 residues in the CDR3. V trimming: 4 bases; J trimming: 7 bases; junction bases outside the gene matches: 7. The germline gives CDR1 SGHTA, CDR2 FQGNSA.

V gene TRBV4-1 combines with J gene TRBJ1-2, with 7 bases identical to TRBD1. Germline CDR1 is MGHRA and CDR2 is YSYEKL. Unmatched junction bases numbered 7, after V lost 1 base and J lost 8 bases. There are 14 residues in the CDR3. The CDR3 sequence is CASSQALGGVGYTF. The CDR3 DNA follows: TGCGCCAGCAGCCAAGCCTTAGGGGGCGTGGGCTACACCTTC.

V usage is TRBV28 and J usage is TRBJ1-2; tentatively, D is TRBD1 (6 bases). V dropped 10 bases and J dropped 3 bases, with 12 bases sitting between them. Looked up from germline, CDR1 is MDHEN and CDR2 is SYDVKM. There are 12 residues in the CDR3. CDR3 sequence: CATVYRDYGYTF. CDR3 coding DNA: TGTGCCACCGTTTACAGGGACTATGGCTACACCTTC.

The chain couples TRBV9 to TRBJ2-5; D is undetermined. This CDR3 spans 13 amino acids. V was cut by 2 bases and J by 3 bases, with 8 bases left in between. Per germline, CDR1 SGDLS and CDR2 YYNGEE. The CDR3 loop reads CASSVNFEETQYF. CDR3 coding DNA: TGTGCCAGCAGCGTGAACTTTGAAGAGACCCAGTACTTC.

The chain links TRBV4-2 to TRBJ2-7, with D maybe TRBD2 (6 bases). Germline V gives CDR1 LGHNA, CDR2 YNFKEQ. This CDR3 has 17 amino acids. With 1 base removed from V and 1 base from J, the gap between germline ends came to 17 bases. The CDR3 nucleotides are TGTGCCAGCAGCCAAGGGTTCCAAGCGGGCGAATCCTACGAGCAGTACTTC. The encoded protein is CASSQGFQAGESYEQYF.

The J gene is TRBJ2-1, the V gene TRBV7-6, with a weak D call TRBD1 (5 bases). V was clipped by 0 bases and J by 5 bases, with 17 bases between them. Germline CDR1 is SGHVS and CDR2 is FNYEAQ. This CDR3 spans 17 amino acids. The CDR3 DNA reads as TGTGCCAGCAGCTTAGCGCTTGGGGCATACTCACACAATGAGCAGTTCTTC. Translated: CASSLALGAYSHNEQFF. The complete variable domain, with remaining parts taken from reference TRBV7-6 and TRBJ2-1, reads GAGVSQSPRYKVTKRGQDVALRCDPISGHVSLYWYRQALGQGPEFLTYFNYEAQQDKSGLPNDRFSAERPEGSISTLTIQRTEQRDSAMYRCASSLALGAYSHNEQFFGPGTRLTVL.

The chain recombines TRBV19 with TRBJ1-1; D unresolved. The germline gives CDR1 LNHDA, CDR2 SQIVND (reference sequence). The germline V and J ends were trimmed by 11 bases and 2 bases, with 21 bases remaining between them. The CDR3 consists of 15 residues. The DNA of the CDR3 is TGTGCCTCAACCCCCAACCCAAGGGAAAACACTGAAGCTTTCTTT. This encodes CASTPNPRENTEAFF. The variable domain in full, with the rest retrieved from reference TRBV19 and TRBJ1-1, is DGGITQSPKYLFRKEGQNVTLSCEQNLNHDAMYWYRQDPGQGLRLIYYSQIVNDFQKGDIAEGYSVSREKKESFPLTVTSAQKNPTAFYLCASTPNPRENTEAFFGQGTRLTVV.

This chain links TRBV28 with TRBJ2-3; possibly TRBD2 for D (7 bases). Trimming took 5 bases from V and 5 from J, leaving 20 bases between them. Per the germline V gene, CDR1 is MDHEN and CDR2 is SYDVKM. The CDR3 is 16 amino acids. The CDR3 sequence: CASSLRGGGRGDTQYF. CDR3 DNA sequence: TGTGCCAGCAGTCTCAGAGGGGGGGGGCGTGGAGATACGCAGTATTTT.

The V gene is TRBV18, the J gene TRBJ1-1; possibly TRBD1 for D (5 bases). The germline gives CDR1 KGHSH, CDR2 LQKENI. The CDR3 spans 13 residues. V was clipped by 2 bases and J by 4 bases, with 8 bases between them. DNA of the CDR3: TGTGCCAGCTCACCAGAGGGGATCACTGAAGCTTTCTTT. This gives the protein CASSPEGITEAFF.

The chain carries TRBV19 and TRBJ2-7; 7 bases line up with TRBD1. CDR3 size: 13 residues. Germline V gene lookup returns CDR1 LNHDA and CDR2 SQIVND (reference sequence). Trimming removed 6 bases from V and 2 bases from J; junction bases left unmatched: 4. DNA of the CDR3: TGTGCCAGTAGCCGTGACAGGGCCTACGAGCAGTACTTC. Translation: CASSRDRAYEQYF.

The chain combines TRBV28 with TRBJ2-7, with D tentatively TRBD1 (5 bases). Trimming took 3 bases from V and 3 from J, leaving 18 bases between them. This CDR3 region has 16 residues. Germline values: CDR1 MDHEN, CDR2 SYDVKM. The CDR3 nucleotides read TGTGCCAGCAGTTTGGAAGGGGCCCCGTCCCACTACGAGCAGTACTTC. It encodes CASSLEGAPSHYEQYF.

The V and J genes are TRBV7-2 and TRBJ2-1; D is possibly TRBD1 (5 bases). Trimming pared 3 bases from V and 8 bases from J, leaving 14 bases between. The germline V gene has CDR1 SGHTA and CDR2 FQGNSA. CDR3 length: 14 residues. The CDR3 region is CASSLTQASDEQFF. CDR3 DNA: TGTGCCAGCAGCTTGACACAGGCCAGCGATGAGCAGTTCTTC.

The rearrangement joins TRBV4-1 to TRBJ1-5; no definite D call. CDR1 and CDR2 from the germline V gene are MGHRA and YSYEKL. The CDR3 extends over 14 amino acids. Deletions cut 0 bases from V and 7 bases from J, with 10 bases between. DNA of the CDR3: TGCGCCAGCAGCCAAGATAAGGGATGGCAGCCCCAGCATTTT. It is translated as CASSQDKGWQPQHF.